These T cell receptor beta chains were read from a single sample in a study of shared clonotypes between healthy human individuals. Only in-frame clones appear in the TCRdb table, and some are missing; sequencing was by immunoSEQ multiplex PCR. The sample holds a few million clones, approximately 96% seen once. Sequenced: naive CD4+ T cells sorted from blood. All receptors come from a man in his late teens or twenties in good health. Each CDR3 is given with its conserved first and last residue. D genes are given only for firm matches. Clone size is not always given. Where it is, it says once, few, many or a class for expanded clones.

>TRBD1|TRBV5-1|few|TRBJ1-3
TGCGCCAGCAGCCCAGGGACAGGGAACACCATATATTTT
CASSPGTGNTIYF
>TRBD1|TRBV4-1|-|TRBJ2-7
TGCGCCAGCAGCCAAGATCTTAGACAGGGGGCCCACGAGCAGTACTTC
CASSQDLRQGAHEQYF
>-|TRBV25-1|-|TRBJ2-1
TGTGCCAGCAGTCTCGGGACAAGAATCTACAATGAGCAGTTCTTC
CASSLGTRIYNEQFF
>-|TRBV2|-|TRBJ1-1
TGTGCCAGCAGTGAAGCAAGGAGATTCTCCTTT
CASSEARRFSF
>TRBD2|TRBV18|-|TRBJ2-5
TGTGCCAGCTCACCACCGACGCGGGAGGGTCGGGAGACCCAGTACTTC
CASSPPTREGRETQYF
>TRBD2|TRBV28|-|TRBJ2-7
TGTGCCAGCCATTCGGCGGCGGGAGGGCCGCGGGAGCAGTACTTC
CASHSAAGGPREQYF
>TRBD1|TRBV11-2|-|TRBJ1-2
TGTGCCAGCAGCTTAGGGGACAGGGGGTATGGCTACACCTTC
CASSLGDRGYGYTF
>-|TRBV5-1|-|TRBJ1-6
TGCGCCAGCAGCTTACAGGGACGCGATTCACCCCTCCACTTT
CASSLQGRDSPLHF
>TRBD2|TRBV7-9|once|TRBJ2-1
TGTGCCAGCAGCTCTTTTAGCGGGGCCGAATATAACAATGAGCAGTTCTTC
CASSSFSGAEYNNEQFF
>-|TRBV4-1|-|TRBJ2-5
TGCGCCAGCAGCCAGGGACCCATGGAGACCCAGTACTTC
CASSQGPMETQYF
>-|TRBV5-4|-|TRBJ1-4
TGTGCCAGCAGCGACGTTACGGAAAAACTGTTTTTT
CASSDVTEKLFF
>TRBD1|TRBV29-1|once|TRBJ2-4
TGCAGCTTAAGACAGGGAAACATTCAGTACTTC
CSLRQGNIQYF
>-|TRBV25-1|-|TRBJ1-1
TGTGCCAGCAGTGTAGGAGTCATGAACACTGAAGCTTTCTTT
CASSVGVMNTEAFF
>TRBD2|TRBV27|-|TRBJ2-1
TGTGCCAGCAGTCCGCTGAGCGGGGGCTACAATGAGCAGTTCTTC
CASSPLSGGYNEQFF
>-|TRBV2|-|TRBJ2-5
TGTGCCAGCAGTGAACGAACAGGGCAAGAGACCCAGTACTTC
CASSERTGQETQYF
>TRBD1|TRBV2|-|TRBJ2-2
TGTGCCAGCACAAGGGGACAGGCGAACACCGGGGAGCTGTTTTTT
CASTRGQANTGELFF
>-|TRBV5-5|-|TRBJ2-1
TGTGCCAGCAGCCCCGACAATCGCAATGAGCAGTTCTTC
CASSPDNRNEQFF
>-|TRBV4-1|-|TRBJ2-1
TGCGCCAGCAGCCAAGTCGGGGCATATGAGCAGTTCTTC
CASSQVGAYEQFF
>-|TRBV19|-|TRBJ2-2
TGTGCCAGAGGGACCTTGACAGGGACTACGAACGAGCTGTTTTTT
CARGTLTGTTNELFF
>TRBD1|TRBV5-6|-|TRBJ2-7
TGTGCCAGCAGCCCCGGGGGACAGGGGGCGTCCTCGCAGTACTTC
CASSPGGQGASSQYF